Below, one T cell receptor beta chain is given with its context. Its antigen is undetermined. Everyone who donated was a Caucasian adult who lived in Nashville, Tennessee. Naive CD45RA+ and memory CD45RA-negative subsets were split from CD4+ cells. The source of the sample is a study of shared clonotypes between healthy human individuals. Some clones are missing from TCRdb's copy, which holds only in-frame ones; the method was immunoSEQ multiplex PCR. The table has 2,100,000 or so clones, roughly 95% seen once. Findings of the study overall: Several donors shared approximately 5% of their naive CD4 clonotypes. Owing to a small donor count, the genetic and exposure-history diversity represented was limited.

The V segment lost 4 bases and the J segment 0 bases; nucleotides outside the gene matches: 12. The CDR3 length is 18 residues. Germline V CDR1 and CDR2: LGHNA, YNFKEQ. The TCR comes from a man between 18 and 29 years old in good health. The V call is TRBV4-2, the J call TRBJ2-3; 8 positions agree with TRBD2. Sequencing used naive CD4+ T cells sorted from blood. The subset is: CD45RA+ positively selected. CDR3 DNA: TGTGCCAGCAGCCCCAATGGTGTGTCGGGGGGGAGCACAGATACGCAGTATTTT. Amino acids: CASSPNGVSGGSTDTQYF.